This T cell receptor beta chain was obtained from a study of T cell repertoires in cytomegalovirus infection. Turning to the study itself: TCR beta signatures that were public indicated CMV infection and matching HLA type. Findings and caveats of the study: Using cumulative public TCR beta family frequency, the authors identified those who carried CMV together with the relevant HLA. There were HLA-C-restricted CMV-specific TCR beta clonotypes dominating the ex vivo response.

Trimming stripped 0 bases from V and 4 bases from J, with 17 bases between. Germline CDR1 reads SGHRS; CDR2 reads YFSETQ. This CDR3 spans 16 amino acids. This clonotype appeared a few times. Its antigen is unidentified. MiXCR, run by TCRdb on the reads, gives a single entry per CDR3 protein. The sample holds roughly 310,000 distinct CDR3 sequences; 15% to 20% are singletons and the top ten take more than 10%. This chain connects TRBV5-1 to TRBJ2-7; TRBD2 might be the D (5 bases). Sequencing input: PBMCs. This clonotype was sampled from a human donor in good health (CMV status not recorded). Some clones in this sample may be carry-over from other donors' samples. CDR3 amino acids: CASSLDIGGGLYEQYF. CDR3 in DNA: TGCGCCAGCAGCTTGGATATAGGCGGAGGTTTATACGAGCAGTACTTC.